Listed below are T cell receptor beta chains from one sample, sequenced in a study of blood T cell repertoires in COVID-19. Using immunoSEQ multiplex PCR, the repertoire was profiled, and TCRdb retains in-frame clones only, with some absent. In the table there are 200,000 or so clones, 70% to 90% of which are singletons. The sample consisted of peripheral blood. These receptors were taken from a man between 65 and 85 years old with active or convalescent COVID-19. Each CDR3 is given with its conserved first and last residue. Fields, in order: V gene, J gene, CDR3 protein.

TRBV6-2/TRBV6-3	TRBJ1-1	CASRYRTGNTEAFF
TRBV6-1	TRBJ1-2	CASSESPRWQGGYGYTF
TRBV28	TRBJ1-2	CASSLPSGLGSGYTF
TRBV24-1	TRBJ2-1	CATSEYRGLGSYNEQFF
TRBV7-8	TRBJ1-6	CASSTGTGYNSPLHF
TRBV19	TRBJ1-6	CASSLQGAGNSPLHF
TRBV10-3	TRBJ2-7	CAISDPGGGYYYEQYF
TRBV10-1	TRBJ2-7	CASSESDRTEGSYEQYF
TRBV6-6	TRBJ2-3	CASSRLATDTQYF
TRBV11-2	TRBJ2-5	CASSLGHVETQYF
TRBV28	TRBJ2-3	CASRPRQGAVIDTQYF
TRBV28	TRBJ1-5	CASSTDRGNQPQHF
TRBV3-1/TRBV3-2	TRBJ1-3	CASSQGGRGNGNTIYF
TRBV25-1	TRBJ2-7	CASSNQGQGPYEQYF
TRBV29-1	TRBJ1-4	CSAGGGREKLFF
TRBV28	TRBJ1-6	CASMTGGYNSPLHF
TRBV28	TRBJ1-3	CASSYPGDSGNTIYF
TRBV5-1	TRBJ2-3	CASSASGADTQYF
TRBV2	TRBJ2-2	CASSGISLGGRNSNTGELFF
TRBV6-5	TRBJ1-1	CASNTQVAGEAFF
TRBV9	TRBJ1-3	CASSTGGSSGNTIYF
TRBV25-1	TRBJ2-1	CASTKGEGLSQFF